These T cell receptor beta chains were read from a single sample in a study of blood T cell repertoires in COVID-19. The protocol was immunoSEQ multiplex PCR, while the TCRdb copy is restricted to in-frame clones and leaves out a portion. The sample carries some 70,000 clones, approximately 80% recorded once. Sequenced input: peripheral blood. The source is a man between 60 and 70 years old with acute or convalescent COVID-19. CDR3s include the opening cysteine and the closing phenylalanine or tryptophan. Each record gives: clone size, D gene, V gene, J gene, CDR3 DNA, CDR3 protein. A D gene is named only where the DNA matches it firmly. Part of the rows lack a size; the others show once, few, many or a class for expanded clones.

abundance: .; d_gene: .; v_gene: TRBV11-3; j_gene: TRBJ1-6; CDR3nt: TGTGCCAGCAGCATTGCAACAGAGATTTCACCCCTCCACTTT; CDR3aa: CASSIATEISPLHF
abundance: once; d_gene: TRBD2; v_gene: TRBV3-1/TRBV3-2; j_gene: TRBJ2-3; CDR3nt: TGTGCCAGCAGCCCGATTCAGGCTAGCGGGGGGAATACGCAGTATTTT; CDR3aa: CASSPIQASGGNTQYF
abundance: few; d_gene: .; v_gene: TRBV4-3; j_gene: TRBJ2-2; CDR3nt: TGCGCCAGCAGCCGAGGGTTGAGCACCGGGGAGCTGTTTTTT; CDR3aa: CASSRGLSTGELFF
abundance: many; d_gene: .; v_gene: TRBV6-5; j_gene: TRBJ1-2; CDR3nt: TGTGCCAGCAGACGGGCCCAGGGTTCCGGCTACACCTTC; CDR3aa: CASRRAQGSGYTF
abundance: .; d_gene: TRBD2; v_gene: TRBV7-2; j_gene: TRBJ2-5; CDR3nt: TGTGCCAGCAGCGGGGCGGGAGTGGGAGGCAGAGAGACCCAGTACTTC; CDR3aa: CASSGAGVGGRETQYF
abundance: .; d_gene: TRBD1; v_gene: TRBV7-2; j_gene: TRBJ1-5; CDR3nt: TGTGCCAGCAGCTTATCCGGACAGGGAAAGCAGCCCCAGCATTTT; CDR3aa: CASSLSGQGKQPQHF
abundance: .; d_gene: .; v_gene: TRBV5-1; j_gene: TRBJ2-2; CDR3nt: TGCGCCAGCAGCAACCCGGGCGGGGAGCTGTTTTTT; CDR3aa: CASSNPGGELFF
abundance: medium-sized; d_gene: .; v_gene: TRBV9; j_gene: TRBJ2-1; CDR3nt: TGTGCCAGCAGCGTAGCTCCCTCCTCCGCGACGGGCTACAATGAGCAGTTCTTC; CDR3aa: CASSVAPSSATGYNEQFF
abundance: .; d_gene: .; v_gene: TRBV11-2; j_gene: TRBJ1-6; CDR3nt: TGTGCCAGCAGATACAGAGATTCACCCCTCCACTTT; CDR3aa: CASRYRDSPLHF
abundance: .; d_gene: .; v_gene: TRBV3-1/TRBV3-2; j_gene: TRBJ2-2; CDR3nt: TGTGCCAGCAGCCTCCGGGGGGCGTCGGGCACCGGGGAGCTGTTTTTT; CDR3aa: CASSLRGASGTGELFF
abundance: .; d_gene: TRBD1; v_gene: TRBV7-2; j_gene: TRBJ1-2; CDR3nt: TGTGCCAGCAGCCGCTGGGTGGCGGGTTACAGGGGGCGCGGGGGCTACACCTTC; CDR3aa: CASSRWVAGYRGRGGYTF
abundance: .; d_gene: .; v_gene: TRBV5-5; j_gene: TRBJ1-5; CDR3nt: TGTGCCAGCAGCAGGGACATATCAGCGTACAATCAGCCCCAGCATTTT; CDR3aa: CASSRDISAYNQPQHF
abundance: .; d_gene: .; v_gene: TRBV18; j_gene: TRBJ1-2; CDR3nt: TGTGCCAGCTCACCCGAGGGCAGCACTAACTATGGCTACACCTTC; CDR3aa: CASSPEGSTNYGYTF
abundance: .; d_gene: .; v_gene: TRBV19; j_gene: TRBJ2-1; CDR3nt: TGTGCCAGTAGTATCTCTCTAGGCTACAATGAGCAGTTCTTC; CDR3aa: CASSISLGYNEQFF
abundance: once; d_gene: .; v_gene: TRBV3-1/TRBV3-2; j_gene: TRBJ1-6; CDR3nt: TGTGCCAGCAGGAGGGGGATGTATTCACCCCTCCACTTT; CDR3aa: CASRRGMYSPLHF
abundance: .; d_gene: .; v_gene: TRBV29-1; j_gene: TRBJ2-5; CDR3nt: TGCAGCGTTGAAGGGAGTTTTGGTGAGACCCAGTACTTC; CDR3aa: CSVEGSFGETQYF
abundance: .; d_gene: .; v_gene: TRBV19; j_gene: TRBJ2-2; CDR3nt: TGTGCCAGTAGGAATCAGGGGAACACCGGGGAGCTGTTTTTT; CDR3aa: CASRNQGNTGELFF
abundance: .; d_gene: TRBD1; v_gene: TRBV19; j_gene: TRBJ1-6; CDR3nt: TGTGCCAGTAGTAAAAGACAGGGCGGCACGCATTCACCCCTCCACTTT; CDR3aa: CASSKRQGGTHSPLHF
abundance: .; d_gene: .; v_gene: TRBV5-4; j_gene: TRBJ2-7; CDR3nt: TGTGCCAGCAGCCCACTCTCCTACGAGCAGTACTTC; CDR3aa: CASSPLSYEQYF
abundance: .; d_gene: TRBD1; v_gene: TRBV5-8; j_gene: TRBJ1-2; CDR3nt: TGTGCCAGCACCAAGAACAGGGGGAACGATGGCTACACCTTC; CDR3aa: CASTKNRGNDGYTF
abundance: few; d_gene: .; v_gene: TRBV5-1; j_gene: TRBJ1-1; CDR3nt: TGCGCCAGCAGCTTGTCAGGGGCCACTGAAGCTTTCTTT; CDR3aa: CASSLSGATEAFF
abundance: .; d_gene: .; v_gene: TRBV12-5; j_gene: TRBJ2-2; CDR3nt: TGTGCTAGTGGTGGGAGAAACACCGGGGAGCTGTTTTTT; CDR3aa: CASGGRNTGELFF
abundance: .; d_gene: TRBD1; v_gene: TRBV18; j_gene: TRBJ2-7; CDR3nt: TGTGCCAGCTCACTAGCAGCAGGGGGCGCGGGCTCCTACGAGCAGTACTTC; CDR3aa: CASSLAAGGAGSYEQYF
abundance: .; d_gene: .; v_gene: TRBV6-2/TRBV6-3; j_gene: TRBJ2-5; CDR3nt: TGTGCCAGCAGTTACTTCGCCGCGGCACGACCTCAAGAGACCCAGTACTTC; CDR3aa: CASSYFAAARPQETQYF
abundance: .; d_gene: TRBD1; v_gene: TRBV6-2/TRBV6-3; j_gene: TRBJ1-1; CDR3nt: TGTGCCAGCAGTTCCATTCGGACAGGAGCCATGAACACTGAAGCTTTCTTT; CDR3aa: CASSSIRTGAMNTEAFF
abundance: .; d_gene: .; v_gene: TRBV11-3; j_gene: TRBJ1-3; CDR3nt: TGTGCCAGCAGCTTAGACGTCTCTGGAAACACCATATATTTT; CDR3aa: CASSLDVSGNTIYF
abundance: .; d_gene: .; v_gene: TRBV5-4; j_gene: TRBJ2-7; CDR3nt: TGTGCCAGCAGCTCCCCAGGTGGGGGGACCTACGAGCAGTACTTC; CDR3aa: CASSSPGGGTYEQYF
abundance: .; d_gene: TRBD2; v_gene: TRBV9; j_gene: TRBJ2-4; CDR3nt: TGTGCCAGCAGCGTAGCCCCAGGCGGGGGGAAAAACATTCAGTACTTC; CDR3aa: CASSVAPGGGKNIQYF
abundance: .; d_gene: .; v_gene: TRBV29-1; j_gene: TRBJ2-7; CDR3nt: TGCAGCGTCTCAGGAGGCTCCGGAAGCTCCTACGAGCAGTACTTC; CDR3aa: CSVSGGSGSSYEQYF
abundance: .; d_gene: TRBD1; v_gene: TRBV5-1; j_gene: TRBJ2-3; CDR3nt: TGCGCCAGCAGCAGGGGGTTGACAGGGGGCTTTAGCACAGATACGCAGTATTTT; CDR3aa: CASSRGLTGGFSTDTQYF
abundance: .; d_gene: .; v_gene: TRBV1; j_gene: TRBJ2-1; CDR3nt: TGCACCAGCAGCCGGGGCGGGACTAGCGGGCGGTTAAGCTCCTACAATGAGCAGTTCTTC; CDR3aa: CTSSRGGTSGRLSSYNEQFF
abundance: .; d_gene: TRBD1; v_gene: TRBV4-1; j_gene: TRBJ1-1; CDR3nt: TGCGCCAGCAGCCGAACGGGACAGGGGCGAGTCACTGAAGCTTTCTTT; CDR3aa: CASSRTGQGRVTEAFF
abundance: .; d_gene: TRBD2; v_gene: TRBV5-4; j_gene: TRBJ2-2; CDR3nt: TGTGCCAGCAGCTTTTTCGGGGGGGCCGTCGGGGAGCTGTTTTTT; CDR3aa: CASSFFGGAVGELFF
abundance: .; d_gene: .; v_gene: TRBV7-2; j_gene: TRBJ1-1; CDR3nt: TGTGCCAGCAGCCCACAGAAAGGTTTCTTT; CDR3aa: CASSPQKGFF
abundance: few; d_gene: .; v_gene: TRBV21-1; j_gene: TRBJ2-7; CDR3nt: TGTGCCAGCAGCACACCTAGCGGGGGGTCTTGTCAGTACTTC; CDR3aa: CASSTPSGGSCQYF
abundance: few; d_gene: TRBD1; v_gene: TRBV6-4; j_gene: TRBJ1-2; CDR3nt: TGTGCCAGCAGTGAAAACAGGGGAAACTATGGCTACACCTTC; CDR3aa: CASSENRGNYGYTF
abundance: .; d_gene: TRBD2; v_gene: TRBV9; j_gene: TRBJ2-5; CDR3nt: TGTGCCAGCAGCGGTAACGGGGCGGGGGAACAAGAGACCCAGTACTTC; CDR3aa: CASSGNGAGEQETQYF
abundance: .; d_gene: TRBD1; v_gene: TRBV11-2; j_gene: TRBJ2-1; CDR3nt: TGTGCCAGCAGCCCCCGACAGGGTCAGTTACATGAGCAGTTCTTC; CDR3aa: CASSPRQGQLHEQFF
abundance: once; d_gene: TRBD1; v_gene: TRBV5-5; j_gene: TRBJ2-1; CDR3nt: TGTGCCAGCAGCTTGGTTTCAACAGGGGTTGGTGAGCAGTTCTTC; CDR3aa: CASSLVSTGVGEQFF
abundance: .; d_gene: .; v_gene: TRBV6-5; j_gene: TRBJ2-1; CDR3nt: TGTGCCACCCAATCCTCCCGCAGGAACTACAATGAGCAGTTCTTC; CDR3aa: CATQSSRRNYNEQFF
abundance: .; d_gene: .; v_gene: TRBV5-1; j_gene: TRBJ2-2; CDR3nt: TGCGCCAGCAGCTTGGCCAATGGAGGACTTGGGGAGCTGTTTTTT; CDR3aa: CASSLANGGLGELFF
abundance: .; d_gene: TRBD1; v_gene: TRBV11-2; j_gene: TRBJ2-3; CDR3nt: TGTGCCAGCAGCTACACAGGGGGCGCCCGGTCAGATACGCAGTATTTT; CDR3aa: CASSYTGGARSDTQYF
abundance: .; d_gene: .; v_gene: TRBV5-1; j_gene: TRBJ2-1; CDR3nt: TGCGCCAGCAGCACCGAACTCTACAATGAGCAGTTCTTC; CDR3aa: CASSTELYNEQFF
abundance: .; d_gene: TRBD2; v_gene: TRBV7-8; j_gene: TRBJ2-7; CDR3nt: TGTGCCAGCAGCCGACTAGCGGGGGGGTTAGAGCAGTACTTC; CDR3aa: CASSRLAGGLEQYF
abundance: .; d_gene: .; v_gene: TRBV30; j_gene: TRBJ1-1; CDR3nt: TGTGCCTGGAGTGTTCGACAGAACAATGTGAACACTGAAGCTTTCTTT; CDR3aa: CAWSVRQNNVNTEAFF
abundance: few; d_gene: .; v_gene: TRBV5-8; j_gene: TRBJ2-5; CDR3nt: TGTGCCAGCAGGATCAGAAGAGAGACCCAGTACTTC; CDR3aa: CASRIRRETQYF
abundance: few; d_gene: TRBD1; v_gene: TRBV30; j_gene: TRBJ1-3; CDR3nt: TGTGCCAACCGGGACAGGGGTGCTGGAAACACCATATATTTT; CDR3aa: CANRDRGAGNTIYF
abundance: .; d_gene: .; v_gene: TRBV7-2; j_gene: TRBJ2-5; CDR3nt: TGTGCCAGCAGCCCGGTGCCGCCCCCAGAGACCCAGTACTTC; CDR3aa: CASSPVPPPETQYF
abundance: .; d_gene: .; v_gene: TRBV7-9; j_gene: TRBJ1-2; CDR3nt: TGTGCCAGCAGCCACGAACAGGGAGTTGGCGGCTACACCTTC; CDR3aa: CASSHEQGVGGYTF
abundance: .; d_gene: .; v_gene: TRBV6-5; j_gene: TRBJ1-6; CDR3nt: TGTGCCAGCAGTTACTCGCGGGACGGAAATTCACCCCTCCACTTT; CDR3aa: CASSYSRDGNSPLHF